One TCR beta chain is described in this entry. Sequenced by immunoSEQ multiplex PCR; TCRdb stores in-frame clones only, minus some. The data contain about 130,000 clones, 81% of them seen just once; the ten biggest clones take up 5.8%. As to time point: blood 2 weeks post-SBRT. Noted treatment: 15 Gy SBRT to primary tumor, nephrectomy 4 weeks later. This CDR3 has 17 amino acids. V shed 2 bases and J shed 8 bases, with 24 bases lying between them. The germline V gene encodes CDR1 SGHTA and CDR2 FQGNSA. This sample is part of a study of radiation and T cells in renal cell carcinoma. Sequenced here: blood, sampled from a patient whose treatment included radiotherapy and nephrectomy. This TCR came from a man aged 50 to 59 with renal cell carcinoma. The chain links TRBV7-2 to TRBJ1-2, with D unresolved. The CDR3: CASSLSGSRRRVYGYTF. The CDR3 nucleotides are TGTGCCAGCAGCTTATCTGGTTCGAGACGACGAGTCTACGGCTACACCTTC.